This T cell receptor (beta chain) was retrieved from a study of blood T cell repertoires in COVID-19. Looking at the study overall: Sites in the United States, Italy and Spain provided acute and convalescent COVID-19 samples. T cells, B-cell-depleted T cells, or PBMCs supplied cDNA or gDNA.

Sequencing used immunoSEQ multiplex PCR; TCRdb keeps in-frame clones, though not all of them. The sample yields over 450,000 clones, approximately 91% seen once. Germline assignment: CDR1 LGHDT and CDR2 YNNKEL (reference sequence). This CDR3 has 16 amino acids. J lost 6 bases, V lost 6 bases, and 13 bases had no gene match. The J gene is TRBJ2-3, the V gene TRBV3-1 (or the pseudogene TRBV3-2), with 9 bases identical to TRBD2. This TCR derives from a woman between 45 and 65 years old with COVID-19, enrolled during active disease. The source material was peripheral blood. The CDR3 loop is CASSRQIAGGRDTQYF. CDR3 DNA: TGTGCCAGCAGTCGCCAGATCGCGGGGGGGAGGGATACGCAGTATTTT.